Included here is one T cell receptor (beta chain) sequence, with context. The germline gives CDR1 ENHRY, CDR2 SYGVKD. V shed 8 bases, J shed 0 bases, and the junction held 1 base outside the gene matches. This CDR3 spans 12 amino acids. The treatment: oral pan-JAK inhibitor, 5-10 mg twice daily. The sample originates from a study of CD8+ T cells in alopecia areata. After isolation, RNA underwent reverse transcription to generate cDNA as the sequencing template. Assay: immunoSEQ multiplex PCR; the TCRdb copy retains only in-frame clones and omits some. The sample includes some 120,000 clones, over 60% of them seen just once.

Sample: CD4+ T cells sorted from blood, taken at week 4, from a patient treated with tofacitinib. The clonotype originates from a human donor with alopecia areata. The gene calls are TRBV10-3 and TRBJ2-7; 7 bases are shared with TRBD1. DNA of the CDR3: TGTGCCATCCGGGACAGCTCCTACGAGCAGTACTTC. It is translated as CAIRDSSYEQYF.